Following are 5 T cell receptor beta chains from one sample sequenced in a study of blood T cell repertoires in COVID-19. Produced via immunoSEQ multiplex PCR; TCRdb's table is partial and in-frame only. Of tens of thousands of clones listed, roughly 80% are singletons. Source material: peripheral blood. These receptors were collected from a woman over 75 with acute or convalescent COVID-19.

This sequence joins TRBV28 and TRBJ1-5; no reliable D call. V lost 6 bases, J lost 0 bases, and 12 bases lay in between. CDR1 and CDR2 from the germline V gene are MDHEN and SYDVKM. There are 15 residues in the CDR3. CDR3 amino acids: CASSPGPNSNQPQHF. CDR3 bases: TGTGCCAGCAGCCCTGGGCCGAATAGCAATCAGCCCCAGCATTTT.

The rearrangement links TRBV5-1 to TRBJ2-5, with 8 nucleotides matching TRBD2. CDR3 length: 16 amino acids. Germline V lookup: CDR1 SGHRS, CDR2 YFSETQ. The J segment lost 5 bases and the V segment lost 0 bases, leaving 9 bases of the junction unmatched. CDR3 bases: TGCGCCAGCAGCTTGGCGGGCCCGGGAGGGCGTGAGACCCAGTACTTC. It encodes CASSLAGPGGRETQYF.

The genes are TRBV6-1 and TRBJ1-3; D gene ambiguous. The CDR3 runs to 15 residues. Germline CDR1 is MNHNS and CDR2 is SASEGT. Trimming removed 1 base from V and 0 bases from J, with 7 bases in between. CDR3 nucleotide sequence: TGTGCCAGCAGTGAAGGCACGGTCTCTGGAAACACCATATATTTT. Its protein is CASSEGTVSGNTIYF.

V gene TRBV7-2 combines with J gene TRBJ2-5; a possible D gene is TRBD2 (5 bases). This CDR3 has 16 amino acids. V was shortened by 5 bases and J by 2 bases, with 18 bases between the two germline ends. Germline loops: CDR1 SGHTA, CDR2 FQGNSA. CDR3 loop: CASSHRDRAAQETQYF. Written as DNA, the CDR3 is TGTGCCAGCAGCCACCGGGATCGGGCGGCTCAAGAGACCCAGTACTTC.

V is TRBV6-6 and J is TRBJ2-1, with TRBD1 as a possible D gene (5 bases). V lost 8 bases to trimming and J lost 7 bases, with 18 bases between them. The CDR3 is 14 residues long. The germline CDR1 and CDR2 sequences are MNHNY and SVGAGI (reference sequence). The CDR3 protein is CASGGRTSGNEQFF. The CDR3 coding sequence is TGTGCCAGCGGCGGAAGGACCTCAGGGAATGAGCAGTTCTTC.